The clone carrying this T cell receptor beta chain was detected ten times or more. The definition of stable Graves' hyperthyroidism was no ophthalmopathy progression within 18 months. This sample stems from a study of T cells in Graves' hyperthyroidism and ophthalmopathy. RNA transcripts provided the source from which TCR beta CDR3 regions were amplified. The HTBI primer set served for first-round RT-PCR of the TCR CDR3. A single record per CDR3 protein comes from TCRdb applying MiXCR to the multiplex PCR reads. The data hold fewer than 350,000 distinct CDR3 sequences, with around a fifth observed a single time. The CDR3 is 18 amino acids. The V gene's germline CDR1 is SGHVS and CDR2 FQNEAQ. V was pared by 0 bases and J by 1 base, with 18 bases between.

The chain has TRBV7-8 and TRBJ2-5, with D possibly being TRBD2 (6 bases). This TCR was recovered from a woman aged 45-59 years with Graves' hyperthyroidism. Input material: blood. The CDR3 here is CASSLAGGIPSPQETQYF. Written as DNA, the CDR3 is TGTGCCAGCAGCTTAGCGGGAGGTATTCCCAGTCCCCAAGAGACCCAGTACTTC.